This T cell receptor beta chain was recovered during a study of identical twins. TCRdb passed the 5' RACE reads through MiXCR, listing each CDR3 protein once. The sample shows approximately 630,000 distinct CDR3 sequences, about 7.6% of them seen only once. A few counts support this clonotype. The germline V and J ends were trimmed by 0 bases and 8 bases, with 11 bases remaining between them. Germline CDR1 and CDR2: DFQATT and SNEGSKA (reference sequence). The CDR3 sequence is 13 residues long. These data were also reused for a study on yellow fever vaccine responses in identical twins.

The sequence was obtained from a woman between 18 and 29 years old in good health. Sample: PBMCs. This chain connects TRBV20-1 to TRBJ2-1, with D tentatively TRBD2 (6 bases). This CDR3 reads CSARDGTFDEQFF. Here the CDR3 DNA reads TGCAGTGCTAGAGACGGGACTTTCGATGAGCAGTTCTTC.